This record covers a single T cell receptor beta chain. Its specificity is unknown. Sequencing was at deep level. Per the study methods: Filtering differed since immunoSEQ provided only junctions, with no quality scores. Measured with immunoSEQ multiplex PCR; TCRdb has only the in-frame clones, and not every one. V, J and clone size reflect that table, while D and trimming were determined from the DNA. The sample lists around 300,000 clones, about nine tenths occurring once. This sample is part of a study of shared clonotypes between healthy human individuals. The study's findings and limits: Larger estimated richness was generally recorded for naive subsets relative to memory subsets. For sorted subsets, rarefaction showed incomplete sequencing despite large depth.

The CDR3 length is 14 residues. V was pared by 8 bases and J by 0 bases, with 14 bases between. Germline values: CDR1 SNHLY, CDR2 FYNNEI. Sequencing used memory CD8+ T cells sorted from blood. Specified subset: CD45RO+ cells pooled with CCR7-negative TemRA cells. This clonotype was obtained from a man between 18 and 35 years old in good health. This chain joins TRBV2 and TRBJ2-7; possible D gene TRBD2, 6 bases. CDR3 DNA: TGTGCCAGCGGTCGGGACTGGAGCTCCTACGAGCAGTACTTC. Its translation is CASGRDWSSYEQYF.